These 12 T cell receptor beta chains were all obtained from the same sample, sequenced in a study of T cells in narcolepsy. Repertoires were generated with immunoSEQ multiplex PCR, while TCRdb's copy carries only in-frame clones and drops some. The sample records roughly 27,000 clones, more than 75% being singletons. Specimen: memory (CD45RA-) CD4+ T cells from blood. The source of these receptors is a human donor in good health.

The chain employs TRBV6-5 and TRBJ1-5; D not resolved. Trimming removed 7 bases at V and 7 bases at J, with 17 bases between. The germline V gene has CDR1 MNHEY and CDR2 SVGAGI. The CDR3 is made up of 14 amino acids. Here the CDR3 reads CASTARNLDQPQHF. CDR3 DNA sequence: TGTGCCAGCACCGCCAGGAATCTCGACCAGCCCCAGCATTTT.

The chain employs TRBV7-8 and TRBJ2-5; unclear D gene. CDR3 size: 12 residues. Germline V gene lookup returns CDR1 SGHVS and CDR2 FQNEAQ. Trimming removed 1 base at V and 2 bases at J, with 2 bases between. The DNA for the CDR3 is TGTGCCAGCAGCTTAGTTCAAGAGACCCAGTACTTC. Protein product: CASSLVQETQYF.

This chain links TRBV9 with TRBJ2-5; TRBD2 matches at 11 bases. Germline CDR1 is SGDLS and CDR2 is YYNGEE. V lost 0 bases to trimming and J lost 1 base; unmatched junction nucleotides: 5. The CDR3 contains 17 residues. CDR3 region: CASSVAPSGGSQETQYF. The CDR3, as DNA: TGTGCCAGCAGCGTAGCTCCTAGCGGGGGGAGCCAAGAGACCCAGTACTTC.

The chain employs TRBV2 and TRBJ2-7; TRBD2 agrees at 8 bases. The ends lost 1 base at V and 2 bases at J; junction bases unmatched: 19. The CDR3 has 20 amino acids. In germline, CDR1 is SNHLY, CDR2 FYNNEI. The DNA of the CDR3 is TGTGCCAGCAGTGAAGATTGGGGGGCAGGGGTAGCGGGACTGGCCTACGAGCAGTACTTC. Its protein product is CASSEDWGAGVAGLAYEQYF.

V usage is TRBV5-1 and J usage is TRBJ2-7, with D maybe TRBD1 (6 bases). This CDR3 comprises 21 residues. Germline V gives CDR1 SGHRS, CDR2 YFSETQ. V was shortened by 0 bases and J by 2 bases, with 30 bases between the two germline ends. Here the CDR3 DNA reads TGCGCCAGCAGCTTGGCCTATAGGCCCGGTGCTCCGGGACAATCTCCCTACGAGCAGTACTTC. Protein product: CASSLAYRPGAPGQSPYEQYF.

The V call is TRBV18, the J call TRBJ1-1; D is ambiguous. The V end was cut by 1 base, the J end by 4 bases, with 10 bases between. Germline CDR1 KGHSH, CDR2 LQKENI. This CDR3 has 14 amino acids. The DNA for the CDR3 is TGTGCCAGCTCACCACAAGGTGGTGGCACTGAAGCTTTCTTT. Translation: CASSPQGGGTEAFF.

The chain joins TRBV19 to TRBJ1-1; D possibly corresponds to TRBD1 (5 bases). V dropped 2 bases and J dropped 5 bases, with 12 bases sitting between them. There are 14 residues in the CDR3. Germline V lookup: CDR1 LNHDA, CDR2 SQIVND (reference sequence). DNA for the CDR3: TGTGCCAGTAGTATACGGGGCAGGGAGACTGAAGCTTTCTTT. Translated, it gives CASSIRGRETEAFF.

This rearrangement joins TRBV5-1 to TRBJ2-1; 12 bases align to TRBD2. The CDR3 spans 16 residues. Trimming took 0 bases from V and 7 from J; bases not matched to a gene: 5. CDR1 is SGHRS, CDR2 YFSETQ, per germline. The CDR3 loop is CASSLVLLAGGNEQFF. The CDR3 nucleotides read TGCGCCAGCAGCTTGGTCCTTCTAGCGGGGGGGAATGAGCAGTTCTTC. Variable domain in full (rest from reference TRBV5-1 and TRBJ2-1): KAGVTQTPRYLIKTRGQQVTLSCSPISGHRSVSWYQQTPGQGLQFLFEYFSETQRNKGNFPGRFSGRQFSNSRSEMNVSTLELGDSALYLCASSLVLLAGGNEQFFGPGTRLTVL.

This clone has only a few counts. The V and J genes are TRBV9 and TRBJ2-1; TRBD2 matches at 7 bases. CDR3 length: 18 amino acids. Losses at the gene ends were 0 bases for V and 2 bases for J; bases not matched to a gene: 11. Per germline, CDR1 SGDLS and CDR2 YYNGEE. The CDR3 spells CASSVELRGVHTYNEQFF. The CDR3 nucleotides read TGTGCCAGCAGCGTAGAGCTTCGGGGGGTGCATACCTACAATGAGCAGTTCTTC.

The CDR3 reads CASSSSAPGPYNEQFF. The CDR3 nucleotides are TGTGCCAGTAGTAGTTCGGCTCCAGGTCCCTACAATGAGCAGTTCTTC. V usage is TRBV19 and J usage is TRBJ2-1; D not resolved. This CDR3 is built from 16 residues. Trimming stripped 4 bases from V and 2 bases from J, with 15 bases between. Germline V lookup: CDR1 LNHDA, CDR2 SQIVND (reference sequence).

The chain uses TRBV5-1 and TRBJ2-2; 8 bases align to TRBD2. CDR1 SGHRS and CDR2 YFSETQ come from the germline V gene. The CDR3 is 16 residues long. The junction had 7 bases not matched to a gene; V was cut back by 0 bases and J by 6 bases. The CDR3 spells CASSLAPGGPSGELFF. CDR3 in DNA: TGCGCCAGCAGCTTGGCCCCGGGGGGGCCGTCCGGGGAGCTGTTTTTT.

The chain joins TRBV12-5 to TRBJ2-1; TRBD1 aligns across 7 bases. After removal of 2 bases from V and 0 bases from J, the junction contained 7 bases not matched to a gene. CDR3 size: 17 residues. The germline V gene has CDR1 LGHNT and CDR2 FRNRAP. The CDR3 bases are TGTGCTAGTGGTTTGACCACGGGGACAGTCTCCTACAATGAGCAGTTCTTC. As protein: CASGLTTGTVSYNEQFF.